Each of the 2 T cell receptor beta chains below was sequenced from the same sample in a study of T-cell reconstitution after alpha-beta-depleted transplantation in children. TCRbeta library preparation incorporated unique molecular identifiers. TCRdb called the PCR reads again in MiXCR, with one record for every CDR3 protein. Counted here are under 450,000 distinct CDR3 sequences, 15% to 20% occurring once; the ten biggest clones make up around 28%. The input for sequencing was PBMCs, mostly from graft donor cells, taken 360 days after TCRalphabeta/CD19-depleted stem cell transplant. The receptors here all came from a boy less than two years old who had a stem cell transplant for Wiskott-Aldrich syndrome, so the T cells may come from the graft donor.

The chain carries TRBV7-2 and TRBJ2-7; 9 bases align to TRBD1. The CDR3 consists of 17 residues. The V and J ends lost 7 bases and 7 bases, in that order; junction bases with no gene match: 20. Germline-derived CDR1 and CDR2 are SGHTA and FQGNSA. The CDR3, as DNA: TGTGCCAGCAACACACTGAGGCCACAGGGGGCTCCCTTGGAGCAGTACTTC. This codes for CASNTLRPQGAPLEQYF.

This chain joins TRBV3-1 and TRBJ2-5; D ambiguous. Germline assignment: CDR1 LGHDT and CDR2 YNNKEL (reference sequence). CDR3 length equals 12 residues. Deletions cut 2 bases from V and 3 bases from J, with 4 bases between. The chain's CDR3 is CASSQTKETQYF. DNA of the CDR3: TGTGCCAGCAGCCAAACCAAAGAGACCCAGTACTTC.